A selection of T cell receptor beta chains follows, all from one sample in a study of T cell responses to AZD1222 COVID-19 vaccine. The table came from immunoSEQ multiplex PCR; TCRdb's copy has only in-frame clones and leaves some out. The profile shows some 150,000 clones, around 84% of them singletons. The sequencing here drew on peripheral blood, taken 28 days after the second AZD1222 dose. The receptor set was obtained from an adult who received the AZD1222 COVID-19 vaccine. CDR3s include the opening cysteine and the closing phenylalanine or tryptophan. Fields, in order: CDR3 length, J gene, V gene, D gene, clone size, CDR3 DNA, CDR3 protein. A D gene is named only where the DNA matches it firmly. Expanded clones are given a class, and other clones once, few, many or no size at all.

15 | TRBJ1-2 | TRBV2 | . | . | TGTGCCAGCAGACCCATTTCAGCAGGGAGCTATGGCTACACCTTC | CASRPISAGSYGYTF
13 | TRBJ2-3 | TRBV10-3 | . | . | TGTGCCATCAGTGGGCAGGGTCAGGATACGCAGTATTTT | CAISGQGQDTQYF
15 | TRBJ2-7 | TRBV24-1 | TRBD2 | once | TGTGCCACCAGTGATTTTGCGGGAGTAACCCCCGAGCAGTACTTC | CATSDFAGVTPEQYF
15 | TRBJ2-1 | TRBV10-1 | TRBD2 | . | TGCGCCAGCAGTGCCGGGACTAGCGGGAGAGGTGAGCAGTTCTTC | CASSAGTSGRGEQFF
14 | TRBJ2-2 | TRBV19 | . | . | TGTGCCAGTATCGATCCGGGCCGCACCGGGGAGCTGTTTTTT | CASIDPGRTGELFF
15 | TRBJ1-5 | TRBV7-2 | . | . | TGTGCCAGCAGCCCCGACACAATTAGCAATCAGCCCCAGCATTTT | CASSPDTISNQPQHF
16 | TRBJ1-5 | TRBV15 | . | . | TGTGCCACCAGCAGCGACGCAGAGTATAGCAATCAGCCCCAGCATTTT | CATSSDAEYSNQPQHF
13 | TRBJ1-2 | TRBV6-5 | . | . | TGTGCCAGCAGTTTTGACAGGAACTATGGCTACACCTTC | CASSFDRNYGYTF
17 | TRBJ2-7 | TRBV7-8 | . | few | TGTGCCAGCAGCTACTCGGGGTGGGTTTCGAGCTCCTACGAGCAGTACTTC | CASSYSGWVSSSYEQYF
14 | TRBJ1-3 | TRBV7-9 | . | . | TGTGCCAGCAGCTTAGGGGGCGCTGGAAACACCATATATTTT | CASSLGGAGNTIYF
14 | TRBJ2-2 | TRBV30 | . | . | TGTGCCTGGAGGGGTGCAGCGAACACCGGGGAGCTGTTTTTT | CAWRGAANTGELFF
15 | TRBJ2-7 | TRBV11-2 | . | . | TGTGCCAGCAGCTTATTGTCAGGTGTTTCCTACGAGCAGTACTTC | CASSLLSGVSYEQYF
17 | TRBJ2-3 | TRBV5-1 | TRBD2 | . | TGCGCCAGCAGCCCTCTCAAGCGGGGGGCCGGCACAGATACGCAGTATTTT | CASSPLKRGAGTDTQYF